Shown below are 26 T cell receptor beta chains from a single sample sequenced in a study of monozygotic twins with inflammatory bowel disease. Each CDR3 protein gets one entry in TCRdb, which reprocessed the 5' RACE reads and gives no DNA. This table holds about 150,000 distinct CDR3 sequences. The material sequenced was blood. These receptor sequences come from a human donor with ulcerative colitis or Crohn's disease, or a healthy co-twin of an affected twin (not recorded which).

CDR3 amino acids: CASTRTDVAYTIYF. This sequence joins TRBV7-9 and TRBJ1-3. The CDR3 loop spans 14 amino acids. Per the germline V gene, CDR1 is SEHNR and CDR2 is FQNEAQ (reference sequence).

CDR3 in amino acids: CASSQFQGLGDEQYF. The chain has TRBV11-2 and TRBJ2-7; the TCRdb call, TRBD1, lacks DNA for checking. Germline assignment: CDR1 SGHAT and CDR2 FQNNGV. The CDR3 is 15 residues long.

The genes are TRBV20-1 and TRBJ2-5; the D call from TCRdb, TRBD1, cannot be confirmed without DNA. Per the germline V gene, CDR1 is DFQATT and CDR2 is SNEGSKA (reference sequence). CDR3 length: 14 residues. CDR3 residues: CSARDWTVQETQYF.

The chain joins TRBV28 to TRBJ2-3; TCRdb gives TRBD2 as the D gene, but with no DNA this cannot be confirmed. CDR1 is MDHEN and CDR2 is SYDVKM in the germline V gene. The CDR3 consists of 14 residues. CDR3 residues: CASNAGEYTDTQYF.

The chain employs TRBV5-1 and TRBJ2-1. Germline V gene data show CDR1 as SGHRS and CDR2 as YFSETQ. CDR3 length equals 12 residues. CDR3 residues: CASSFENNEQFF.

The gene calls are TRBV4-2 and TRBJ2-2. The germline gives CDR1 LGHNA, CDR2 YNFKEQ. The length of the CDR3 is 15 residues. The CDR3 region is CASSQEWGRAGELFF.

J is TRBJ1-1 and V is TRBV30; TCRdb indicates TRBD1, and absent DNA this call remains unverified. This CDR3 has 14 amino acids. Germline CDR1 and CDR2: GTSNPN and SVGIG (reference sequence). CDR3 sequence: CAWSARGRGTEAFF.

The V gene is TRBV30, the J gene TRBJ1-2; checking the TCRdb D call of TRBD1 is not possible without DNA. This CDR3 has 11 residues. Germline CDR1 and CDR2: GTSNPN and SVGIG (reference sequence). CDR3 sequence reads: CAWTQGAGYTF.

The chain carries TRBV6-6 and TRBJ2-5. The germline CDR1 and CDR2 sequences are MNHNY and SVGAGI (reference sequence). This CDR3 has 13 amino acids. The CDR3 reads CASSLSGPETQYF.

This chain joins TRBV25-1 and TRBJ2-7. In germline, CDR1 is MGHDK, CDR2 SYGVNS. The CDR3 covers 13 residues. The CDR3 protein is CASTQTDSYEQYF.

V usage is TRBV20-1 and J usage is TRBJ2-7; TCRdb calls TRBD2, which cannot be checked without DNA. This CDR3 spans 14 amino acids. Germline V gene lookup returns CDR1 DFQATT and CDR2 SNEGSKA (reference sequence). The CDR3 loop reads CSASPGLAGGEQYF.

V is TRBV15 and J is TRBJ2-1. The CDR3 totals 15 residues. The germline gives CDR1 LNHNV, CDR2 YYDKDF (reference sequence). CDR3: CATSRALGGGNEQFF.

CDR3 in amino acids: CAGSPRDIKTQYF. This rearrangement joins TRBV28 to TRBJ2-3; TCRdb picks TRBD1, but there is no DNA to check that call. CDR3 length: 13 residues. Looked up from germline, CDR1 is MDHEN and CDR2 is SYDVKM.

The V and J genes are TRBV6-5 and TRBJ2-5; TCRdb's D gene call, TRBD1, goes unchecked for lack of DNA. Germline CDR1 is MNHEY and CDR2 is SVGAGI. The CDR3 has 16 residues. The CDR3 protein is CASSYSPRQHFETQYF.

CDR3 region: CASSFLGEDNEQFF. V is TRBV27 and J is TRBJ2-1; the TCRdb D gene call, TRBD2, has no DNA to confirm it. This CDR3 is 14 amino acids long. Germline CDR1 and CDR2: MNHEY and SMNVEV (reference sequence).

The chain carries TRBV12-3 or TRBV12-4 and TRBJ2-1; the D call of TRBD2 rests on TCRdb alone, since no DNA is present to check it. This CDR3 contains 13 residues. The CDR3 reads CASRAVAYNEQFF.

This sequence joins TRBV6-1 and TRBJ1-1; there is no DNA to check the TCRdb D call of TRBD1. Germline CDR1 is MNHNS and CDR2 is SASEGT. The CDR3 has 13 amino acids. CDR3 protein: CASRAQGRTEAFF.

The J gene is TRBJ2-1, the V gene TRBV28; absent DNA, TCRdb's TRBD2 call cannot be checked. This CDR3 spans 16 amino acids. Looked up from germline, CDR1 is MDHEN and CDR2 is SYDVKM. The CDR3 spells CASSSGLAGVVNEQFF.

The rearrangement joins TRBV4-1 to TRBJ2-7; TCRdb's assignment of TRBD1 cannot be checked, as there is no DNA. This CDR3 spans 13 amino acids. Germline CDR1 is MGHRA and CDR2 is YSYEKL. CDR3 region: CASSQPGTYEQYF.

The rearrangement joins TRBV24-1 to TRBJ2-5; TCRdb returns TRBD2, unconfirmable since there is no DNA. The CDR3 spans 20 residues. Germline CDR1 is KGHDR and CDR2 is SFDVKD. CDR3 in amino acids: CATSDSRGQGRTSGIETQYF.

The chain recombines TRBV9 with TRBJ2-2; without DNA, the TCRdb call of TRBD2 cannot be checked. CDR3 length equals 16 residues. Germline V CDR1 and CDR2: SGDLS, YYNGEE. CDR3: CASSRLAGGQTGELFF.

The CDR3 sequence: CASSERYRNQPQHF. The rearrangement links TRBV6-1 to TRBJ1-5. CDR1 is MNHNS, CDR2 SASEGT, per germline. The length of the CDR3 is 14 residues.

The chain links TRBV6-5 to TRBJ2-7; TCRdb selects TRBD1, and the lack of DNA leaves this call unchecked. The germline CDR1 and CDR2 sequences are MNHEY and SVGAGI. The CDR3 is 13 amino acids. This CDR3 is CASSRQGAREQYF.

The V gene is TRBV20-1, the J gene TRBJ2-7; TCRdb designates TRBD1, a call that cannot be tested without DNA. CDR1 is DFQATT and CDR2 is SNEGSKA in the germline V gene (reference sequence). The CDR3 has 15 amino acids. CDR3 protein: CSASSGMGVPYEQYF.

This chain connects TRBV20-1 to TRBJ1-5; TCRdb picks TRBD1, but there is no DNA to check that call. The CDR3 is 16 residues long. Germline CDR1 reads DFQATT; CDR2 reads SNEGSKA (reference sequence). The CDR3 loop reads CSARDPLPGGTQPQHF.

The rearrangement joins TRBV12-3 or TRBV12-4 to TRBJ2-1; as DNA is missing, the TRBD2 call by TCRdb cannot be tested. This CDR3 has 15 residues. The CDR3: CASTGLAGAYNEQFF.